One and the same sample provided the 5 T cell receptor beta chains below, sequenced in a study of blood T cells in healthy people across ages. Through a sample-barcoded 5' primer and a J-beta primer mix, a second PCR was run for roughly 6 to 12 cycles. TCRdb itself ran the 5' RACE reads through MiXCR, one entry per CDR3 protein. The sample holds roughly 680,000 distinct CDR3 sequences, under 25% seen once. Specimen: blood. The receptors come from a man between 65 and 79 years old in good health.

To note about this clonotype: One junction end disagrees with the germline gene, perhaps due to a read error. The rearrangement uses TRBV7-2 and TRBJ2-6; D is perhaps TRBD1 or TRBD2 (6 bases each). The CDR3 has 14 residues. From germline, CDR1 is SGHTA and CDR2 FQGNSA. CDR3 residues: CASSNMWGANVPTF. CDR3 nucleotide sequence: TGTGCCAGCAGCAACATGTGGGGGGCCAACGTCCCGACTTTC.

This clonotype was found many times. The chain has TRBV5-1 and TRBJ2-2; D gene unclear. This CDR3 is 15 amino acids long. V lost 1 base and J 0 bases, leaving 7 bases between the germline ends. Germline V lookup: CDR1 SGHRS, CDR2 YFSETQ. The CDR3: CASSLSGANTGELFF. CDR3 sequence (DNA): TGCGCCAGCAGCTTGTCCGGCGCGAACACCGGGGAGCTGTTTTTT.

A few counts support this clonotype. The chain links TRBV28 to TRBJ2-3; 9 nucleotides match TRBD2. The CDR3 loop spans 17 amino acids. Losses at the gene ends were 4 bases for V and 6 bases for J; bases not matched to a gene: 14. In germline, CDR1 is MDHEN, CDR2 SYDVKM. CDR3 DNA sequence: TGTGCCAGCAGTTCCCCCTGGGCTAGCGGGAAGGGGGATACGCAGTATTTT. This translates into CASSSPWASGKGDTQYF.

The rearrangement links TRBV6-6 to TRBJ2-2, with 7 bases matching TRBD1. Trimming removed 6 bases from V and 1 base from J; junction bases left unmatched: 5. The CDR3 is 15 residues long. Germline assignment: CDR1 MNHNY and CDR2 SVGAGI (reference sequence). The CDR3 protein is CASRKGALNTGELFF. CDR3 sequence (DNA): TGTGCCAGCAGAAAGGGGGCCCTGAACACCGGGGAGCTGTTTTTT.

A few counts support this clonotype. The chain uses TRBV29-1 and TRBJ2-1; D uncertain. Looked up from germline, CDR1 is SQVTM and CDR2 is ANQGSEA. CDR3 length: 10 residues. V was pared by 6 bases and J by 7 bases, with 7 bases between. CDR3 residues: CSVLENEQFF. The DNA for the CDR3 is TGCAGCGTGCTAGAGAATGAGCAGTTCTTC.